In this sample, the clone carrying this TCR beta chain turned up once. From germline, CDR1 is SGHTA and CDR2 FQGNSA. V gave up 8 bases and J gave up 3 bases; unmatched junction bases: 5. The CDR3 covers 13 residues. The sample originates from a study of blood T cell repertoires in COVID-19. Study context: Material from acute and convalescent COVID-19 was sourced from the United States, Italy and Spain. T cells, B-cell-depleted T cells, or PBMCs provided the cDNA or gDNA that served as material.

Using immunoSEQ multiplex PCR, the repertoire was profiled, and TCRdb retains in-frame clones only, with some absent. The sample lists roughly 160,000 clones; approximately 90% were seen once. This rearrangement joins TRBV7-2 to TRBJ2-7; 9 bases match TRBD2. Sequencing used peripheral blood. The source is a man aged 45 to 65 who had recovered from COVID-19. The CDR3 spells CASLSREGYEQYF. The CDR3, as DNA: TGTGCCAGCCTCTCGCGGGAGGGCTACGAGCAGTACTTC.